Listed here are 18 T cell receptor beta chains from one sample, sequenced in a study of shared clonotypes between healthy human individuals. Naive CD8 populations comprised CD45RO-negative cells positively selected for CCR7, excluding terminally differentiated effector memory CD45RA+ cells. This table comes from immunoSEQ multiplex PCR, and its TCRdb copy is limited to in-frame clones, with some not included. The sample lists millions of clones; roughly 95% were seen once. Sequenced input: naive CD8+ T cells sorted from blood. Every receptor here comes from a man between 18 and 29 years old in good health.

The chain employs TRBV7-9 and TRBJ2-7, with D unresolved. With 4 bases removed from V and 7 bases from J, the gap between germline ends came to 14 bases. Germline V lookup: CDR1 SEHNR, CDR2 FQNEAQ (reference sequence). The CDR3 loop spans 13 amino acids. CDR3 DNA sequence: TGTGCCAGCAGCTCCCCCATGAAACCGGAGCAGTACTTC. This sequence encodes CASSSPMKPEQYF.

In its sample, this clone was seen a few times. V usage is TRBV5-1 and J usage is TRBJ2-7, with 8 positions matching TRBD2. In germline, CDR1 is SGHRS, CDR2 YFSETQ. This CDR3 comprises 15 residues. The ends lost 3 bases at V and 3 bases at J; junction bases unmatched: 8. In nucleotides, the CDR3 is TGCGCCAGCAGCTCCACTAGCGGAGCACTCTACGAGCAGTACTTC. Translation gives CASSSTSGALYEQYF.

Regarding this clone: The same CDR3 can be traced to other DNA sequences in this sample. The chain combines TRBV7-8 with TRBJ2-7; maybe TRBD1 (5 bases). In germline, CDR1 is SGHVS, CDR2 FQNEAQ. The length of the CDR3 is 13 residues. Trimming took off 2 bases at V and 1 base at J, with 6 bases between the two ends. The CDR3 DNA reads as TGTGCCAGCAGCTTACGACAGTCCTACGAGCAGTACTTC. Its protein is CASSLRQSYEQYF.

This clone was seen only once. The chain combines TRBV6-5 with TRBJ1-2; TRBD1 matches at 9 bases. The CDR3 runs 13 residues. Germline V CDR1 and CDR2: MNHEY, SVGAGI. Trimming at V came to 6 bases and at J to 2 bases, leaving 1 base not matched to a gene. The chain's CDR3 is CASRDRGNYGYTF. In DNA, the CDR3 is TGTGCCAGCAGGGACAGGGGCAACTATGGCTACACCTTC.

As for this clone: Additional DNA sequences in this sample encode the identical CDR3. The chain carries TRBV5-1 and TRBJ2-1, with D hard to call. V was pared by 0 bases and J by 7 bases, with 11 bases between. The CDR3 spans 14 residues. CDR1 SGHRS and CDR2 YFSETQ come from the germline V gene. CDR3 sequence: CASSLGGPANEQFF. CDR3 coding DNA: TGCGCCAGCAGCTTGGGTGGTCCGGCGAATGAGCAGTTCTTC.

As DNA, the CDR3 is TGTGCCAGCAGCCCGAGTTGGGGGGGGGAAGCCTACGAGCAGTACTTC. This gives the protein CASSPSWGGEAYEQYF. The chain is built from TRBV28 and TRBJ2-7, with 7 positions matching TRBD2. This CDR3 is built from 16 residues. Looked up from germline, CDR1 is MDHEN and CDR2 is SYDVKM. Unmatched junction bases numbered 13, after V lost 6 bases and J lost 2 bases. Together with reference TRBV28 and TRBJ2-7, the CDR3 gives the full variable domain: DVKVTQSSRYLVKRTGEKVFLECVQDMDHENMFWYRQDPGLGLRLIYFSYDVKMKEKGDIPEGYSVSREKKERFSLILESASTNQTSMYLCASSPSWGGEAYEQYFGPGTRLTVT.

J is TRBJ1-2 and V is TRBV21-1. TRBV21-1 is assigned pseudogene status. This CDR3 region has 17 residues. CDR3 residues: CASSVTYDRALGYGYTF. The CDR3 bases are TGTGCCAGCAGCGTAACCTACGACCGGGCCCTGGGATATGGCTACACCTTC.

This chain connects TRBV23-1 to TRBJ1-2; D is uncertain. TRBV23-1 is placed among ORFs of uncertain function. The CDR3 loop spans 10 amino acids. V shed 11 bases and J shed 6 bases, with 10 bases lying between them. The CDR3 protein is CAPTWDGYTF. The CDR3 DNA reads TGCGCCCCTACCTGGGATGGCTACACCTTC.

The CDR3 loop is CASESFLAKNIQYF. The CDR3 coding sequence is TGTGCCAGCGAGTCCTTTCTAGCCAAAAACATTCAGTACTTC. The chain combines TRBV27 with TRBJ2-4; no clear D. In germline, CDR1 is MNHEY, CDR2 SMNVEV (reference sequence). The CDR3 has 14 residues. The germline V and J ends were trimmed by 8 bases and 0 bases, with 11 bases remaining between them.

The gene calls are TRBV10-3 and TRBJ1-1, with 8 bases identical to TRBD1. Germline V lookup: CDR1 ENHRY, CDR2 SYGVKD. After removal of 5 bases from V and 4 bases from J, the junction contained 6 bases not matched to a gene. The CDR3 loop spans 14 amino acids. The CDR3 DNA follows: TGTGCCATCAGTCCAGGGGGCGCGGGCACTGAAGCTTTCTTT. Protein product: CAISPGGAGTEAFF.

With regard to this clone: One junction end does not reproduce the germline sequence, and a read error may be involved. The chain is built from TRBV5-1 and TRBJ2-7; TRBD1 matches 7 bases. CDR1 is SGHRS, CDR2 YFSETQ, per germline. CDR3 length: 13 amino acids. The CDR3 reads CACRQGRTYEQYF. The CDR3 DNA follows: TGCGCCTGCAGACAGGGAAGAACCTACGAGCAGTACTTC.

This clone was counted once. This rearrangement joins TRBV27 to TRBJ2-2; TRBD1 agrees at 8 bases. The CDR3 has 14 amino acids. Trimming cost V 10 bases and J 4 bases; bases outside gene matches: 8. The V gene's germline CDR1 is MNHEY and CDR2 SMNVEV (reference sequence). This CDR3 is CATTGQGGTGELFF. CDR3 nucleotide sequence: TGTGCCACTACCGGACAGGGAGGCACCGGGGAGCTGTTTTTT.

The genes are TRBV7-9 and TRBJ2-3; 7 bases map to TRBD1. V lost 4 bases to trimming and J lost 1 base; unmatched junction nucleotides: 8. This CDR3 is built from 16 residues. CDR1 and CDR2 (germline): SEHNR, FQNEAQ (reference sequence). CDR3 DNA sequence: TGTGCCAGCAGCTCCAAGGACAGGCAGGGCACAGATACGCAGTATTTT. Translating gives CASSSKDRQGTDTQYF.

The chain has TRBV7-8 and TRBJ2-7, with D perhaps TRBD2 (5 bases). Looked up from germline, CDR1 is SGHVS and CDR2 is FQNEAQ. V was pared by 0 bases and J by 3 bases, with 9 bases between. The CDR3 has 14 residues. This chain's CDR3 is CASSLASGNYEQYF. The CDR3 DNA reads as TGTGCCAGCAGCTTAGCAAGCGGAAACTACGAGCAGTACTTC.

The gene calls are TRBV7-9 and TRBJ1-2, with 9 bases identical to TRBD1. Germline V gene sequence: CDR1 SEHNR, CDR2 FQNEAQ (reference sequence). V lost 8 bases, J lost 8 bases, and 3 bases stayed unmatched. The CDR3 consists of 11 residues. CDR3 amino acids: CASRDREGYTF. The CDR3 coding sequence is TGTGCCAGCCGGGACAGGGAAGGCTACACCTTC.

This clone occurred once. The rearrangement links TRBV4-1 to TRBJ1-6; possible D gene TRBD1, 5 bases. V was shortened by 6 bases and J by 8 bases, with 11 bases between the two germline ends. CDR3 length equals 13 residues. Germline assignment: CDR1 MGHRA and CDR2 YSYEKL. The CDR3 loop is CASSDTGDSPLHF. The CDR3 nucleotides are TGCGCCAGCAGTGACACAGGAGATTCACCCCTCCACTTT.

The V and J genes are TRBV5-4 and TRBJ2-2, with 10 bases fitting TRBD1. Germline V lookup: CDR1 SGHNT, CDR2 YYREEE (reference sequence). V lost 1 base to trimming and J lost 6 bases; unmatched junction nucleotides: 6. The CDR3 runs to 16 residues. The CDR3 protein is CASSLTGQGSPGELFF. The CDR3 DNA is TGTGCCAGCAGCTTGACGGGACAGGGGTCCCCCGGGGAGCTGTTTTTT.

The chain couples TRBV13 to TRBJ2-7; 10 bases are a match to TRBD1. Trimming at V came to 3 bases and at J to 6 bases, leaving 5 bases not matched to a gene. CDR1 PRHDT and CDR2 FYEKMQ come from the germline V gene (reference sequence). The CDR3 consists of 14 residues. CDR3 amino acids: CASSFGTGEFEQYF. Here the CDR3 DNA reads TGTGCCAGCAGCTTCGGGACAGGGGAGTTCGAGCAGTACTTC.